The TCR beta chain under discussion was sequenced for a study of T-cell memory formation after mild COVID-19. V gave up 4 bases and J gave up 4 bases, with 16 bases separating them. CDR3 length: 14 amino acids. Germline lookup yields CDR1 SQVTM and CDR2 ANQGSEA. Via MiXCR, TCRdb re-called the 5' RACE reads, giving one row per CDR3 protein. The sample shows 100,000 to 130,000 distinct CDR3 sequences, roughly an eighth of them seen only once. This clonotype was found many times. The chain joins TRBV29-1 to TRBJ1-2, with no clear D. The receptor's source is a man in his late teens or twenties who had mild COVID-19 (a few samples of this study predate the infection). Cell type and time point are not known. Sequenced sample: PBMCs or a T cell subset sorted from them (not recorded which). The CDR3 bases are TGCAGCGTTGGTGGGATTCCAGACCTCTATGGCTACACCTTC. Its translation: CSVGGIPDLYGYTF.